A single sample is the source of the 2 T cell receptor beta chains below, sequenced in a study of early T cells in non-severe SARS-CoV-2 infection. From the 5' RACE reads, TCRdb called clonotypes with MiXCR, one entry per CDR3 protein. The sample holds some 80,000 distinct CDR3 sequences; roughly 12% are singletons and the top ten take about 16%. This sample comprised whole blood, obtained at baseline. Receptors originate from an adult who was a healthcare worker with PCR-confirmed SARS-CoV-2 infection or an uninfected control (not recorded which). The donor label of this sample is uncertain.

This clonotype has ten or more counts. This chain uses TRBV4-3 with TRBJ2-3; D gene ambiguous. Trimming took 1 base from V and 2 from J, leaving 7 bases between them. This CDR3 contains 14 residues. Per germline, CDR1 LGHNA and CDR2 YSLEER. The CDR3 DNA sequence: TGCGCCAGCAGCCAAGCGGTCTACACAGATACGCAGTATTTT. Residues: CASSQAVYTDTQYF.

This clonotype was observed at least ten times. This chain links TRBV18 with TRBJ1-1; D unclear. Per germline, CDR1 KGHSH and CDR2 LQKENI. Deletions cut 5 bases from V and 0 bases from J, with 13 bases between. The CDR3 consists of 15 residues. The DNA of the CDR3 is TGTGCCAGCTCAGTGGCAGCCACCTTGAACACTGAAGCTTTCTTT. It specifies CASSVAATLNTEAFF.